The entry below gives a single T cell receptor beta chain sequence along with its context. Its antigen remains unidentified. Nothing much larger sits one base from this clone, and base qualities are not available. CND-RA patients tested negative on the clinical CCP2 antibody test, and even with active therapy their joint destruction kept progressing. Every CND-RA patient showed typical joint destruction in the wrists and ankles and had failed conventional anti-rheumatic therapy. CND-RA patients were sampled after long disease histories, spanning decades in several cases, rather than at diagnosis. Each patient provided roughly 49 millilitres of EDTA-anticoagulated peripheral blood. Density gradient separation with Ficoll-Paque PLUS was used to isolate peripheral blood mononuclear cells. AutoMACS magnetic bead positive selection was used to isolate CD8+ cells from fresh or cryopreserved PBMCs, and flow cytometry was used to check purity. Nucleospin Tissue or Tissue XS kits were used for genomic DNA extraction, and quantification was performed on a Qubit 2.0 fluorometer.

Following the manufacturer's instructions, genomic DNA from CD8+ cells served as the input for TCRbeta sequencing. A genomics technology centre in Finland ran the TCRbeta sequencing, which was done with the immunoSEQ assay. The authors' pipeline ran thus. Clonotype tables produced by the immunoSEQ preprocessing pipeline were converted into VDJtools format, and non-productive clonotypes were filtered out. Samples below 10,000 reads were excluded and the rest subsampled to 10,000 reads; most of the eight CND-RA samples passed. The VDJtools CalcDiversityStats function was applied to data subsampled to 10,000 reads to calculate Shannon-Wiener, Simpson and clonality indices. Non-singleton TCRbeta clonotypes were hard-matched, with no mismatches allowed, against VDJdb to infer antigen specificity. CDR3 sequences differing by one amino acid (Hamming distance 1) were grouped into clusters with potentially shared antigen targets. After groups were resampled to six samples, public clonotypes were tested for group enrichment with one-sided Fisher's exact tests, and this procedure was repeated ten times. Drawn from immuneACCESS, this table holds only the in-frame rearrangements with V and J called that TCRdb kept. Clones are partly lost; checked studies trace under half to an unresolved V gene and leave the rest unexplained. V, J and clone size were drawn from that table, and D and trimming were deduced from the DNA. The sample profile shows about a thousand clones; more than 75% of them were found once. Of the sample, about 20% falls within the top ten clones.

This specimen belongs to a study of CD8 T cells in seronegative destructive rheumatoid arthritis (TCRdb year 2020). Background on the whole study: At the time of sampling, biological drugs were being given to seven out of the eight CND-RA patients. Peripheral CD8+ TCRbeta repertoires of CCP-negative destructive rheumatoid arthritis (CND-RA) patients were compared with newly diagnosed seropositive RA, seronegative RA and healthy controls. The seropositive RA, seronegative RA and healthy control comparison cohorts were obtained from an earlier published TCRbeta dataset rather than being newly sequenced. Summary of the overall study and its limitations: Compared with controls and other RA subtypes, CND-RA repertoires contained more CMV-reactive and fewer influenza A-reactive CD8+ TCRbeta sequences. Without diagnostic samples, TCR repertoire differences may partly reflect poor disease control over the years rather than being present at onset. Once age was adjusted for, the CD8+ TCRbeta repertoires of CND-RA patients appeared less diverse and more clonal than the repertoires of other RA subtypes. The study acknowledged the small size of the CND-RA cohort as a limitation. No public clonotype enrichment survived Benjamini-Hochberg correction across the 110,000 or so clonotypes tested. The authors read the apparently distinct set of enriched public clonotypes carried by CND-RA patients as support for a separate disease subset.

The germline V and J ends show losses of 8 bases and 6 bases respectively, and no gene match explains 8 bases of the junction. The CDR3 covers 13 residues, taking in both the cysteine and the phenylalanine. Only CDR3 DNA is held: 39 bases, read in frame from base 1. The germline V gene (reference sequence) yields LNHDA for CDR1 and SQIVND for CDR2. Sequences were obtained from CD8+ T cells from blood. The sequence joins TRBV19 to TRBJ1-1, with TRBD1 matching 8 junction bases. The TCR sequence derives from a woman aged 60 to 79 with seronegative destructive rheumatoid arthritis. The DNA sequence reads TGTGCCAGTTTACTTGCAGGGGGCTCTGAAGCTTTCTTT. Its protein reads: CASLLAGGSEAFF.